Given below is one T cell receptor (beta chain) in context. The CDR3 totals 16 residues. V was cut by 4 bases and J by 1 base, with 18 bases left in between. Per germline, CDR1 SGHRS and CDR2 YFSETQ. This entry belongs to a study of blood T cell repertoires in COVID-19. The wider study: Spain, Italy and the United States supplied samples that represented acute and convalescent COVID-19.

As handled by the study authors: Quantification of nucleated cells was approximated via reference gene primer amplification. Sequencing was performed with immunoSEQ multiplex PCR; in TCRdb, only in-frame clones are kept and a portion is missing. Clone size and V and J calls were adopted from that table, with D and trimming inferred from the DNA. The sample records some 150,000 clones, roughly 89% being singletons. This receptor was identified in a man between 18 and 29 years old with active or convalescent COVID-19. The specimen was peripheral blood. The V call is TRBV5-1, the J call TRBJ2-7; D might be TRBD2 (5 bases). CDR3 region: CASSSSLGPKSYEQYF. As DNA, the CDR3 is TGCGCCAGCAGCAGCTCACTAGGACCGAAATCCTACGAGCAGTACTTC.